This TCR beta chain was recorded in a study of T cells in Graves' hyperthyroidism and ophthalmopathy. Each patient was aged 18 to 65 and had newly diagnosed hyperthyroidism of under 2 months' duration. Uncontrolled infection, other autoimmune disease, pregnancy or lactation led to exclusion. The diagnoses drew upon clinical symptoms, serum thyroxine and TRAb, thyroid ultrasound and orbital computed tomography. At least ten counts were recorded for this clonotype. The CDR3 has 16 residues. Between the trimmed V and J ends, which lost 3 bases and 1 base, there was a span of 13 bases. The germline V gene has CDR1 LNHDA and CDR2 SQIVND (reference sequence). Amplified regions were TCR beta CDR3 sequences from RNA transcripts. The HTBI primer set was used in a first-round RT-PCR of the TCR CDR3. MiXCR, applied by TCRdb to the multiplex PCR reads, yields one record per CDR3 protein. The sample includes approximately 380,000 distinct CDR3 sequences, about 18% of them seen just once.

The rearrangement links TRBV19 to TRBJ1-5; no clear D gene. Sequenced: blood. The TCR comes from a woman aged 18 to 35 with Graves' hyperthyroidism. The CDR3 nucleotides are TGTGCCAGTAGTATGGATGGACCCAAGAGCAATCAGCCCCAGCATTTT. Protein: CASSMDGPKSNQPQHF.